The entry below describes one T cell receptor beta chain. Its antigen target is currently unknown. No qualities accompany the bases; no much larger clone lies one base away. The data originate from a study of T cell responses to AZD1222 COVID-19 vaccine (dated by TCRdb to the early 2020s). For context, the study as a whole: TCR sequencing covered fewer than 250 trial participants: roughly 200 given two doses of AZD1222 and 26 given two doses of MenACWY control vaccine. Trial participants were enrolled by age into subgroups of 18-55, 56-69 and 70-plus years, and around 150, 29 and 61 TCR-sequenced participants, respectively, were included in these subgroups. On the study overall, not on this receptor specifically: Participants were mostly white British, with more females than males. The authors suggested clonal diversity may have been underestimated. The whole spike protein was spanned by vaccine-associated CD4 TCRs, and dominant responses were seen in regions 160-218 and 743-854. Epitopes outside the regions mutated in the B.1.351 and B.1.1.7 variants were reportedly recognized by nearly half of the unique spike-specific TCRs. Because no day 14 peak-response samples were available, the repertoires could be characterized only after the peak T cell response. The 56-69-year group was small, and its depth increase did not reach significance, likely because of low power. Only five or six AZD1222 recipients were SARS-CoV-2 seropositive at baseline, limiting conclusions about previously exposed vaccinees. After two AZD1222 doses, both the breadth and the depth of spike-specific TCRs were significantly higher than at day 0 and than in MenACWY recipients.

The time point label of this sample denotes: baseline before first vaccination. The treatment or condition tag for this specimen amounts to: meningococcal conjugate vaccine given as trial control. The vaccinee samples were drawn from two UK trials, COV001 and COV002, one of which was a single-blind randomized controlled phase 2/3 trial testing AZD1222 (ChAdOx1 nCoV-19) in healthy adults. For TCRbeta chain sequencing, PBMC samples were collected from trial participants at day 0 and at day 28 after the second dose. From a lookup of the germline V gene, CDR1 and CDR2 are SGHTA and FQGNSA. The cysteine opens and the phenylalanine closes a CDR3 of 16 amino acids. Only the CDR3 DNA is retained, 48 bases long and in frame from the first base. V ends up 4 bases short and J 2 bases short, with an unmatched junction base count of 10. The CDR3 regions of human TCRbeta chains were analyzed by immunosequencing. The authors' pipeline ran thus. Repertoire TCRs were checked for matches against a reference library of SARS-CoV-2-specific TCRs that had been generated using the MIRA antigen-specificity platform. Breadth was defined as the fraction of unique TCRs that were SARS-CoV-2-associated, and depth was defined as the fraction of total T cells that were SARS-CoV-2-associated. Each spike-specific TCR was assigned to its reactive spike region and to a CD4 or CD8 class using the MIRA data. Log10-transformed breadth and depth values were compared by one-way ANOVA with Sidak's multiple comparisons tests. This immuneACCESS table, as held by TCRdb, lists in-frame sequences with V and J called but not all clones. Of the missing ones, under half trace to an unresolved V gene in checked studies; the others have no known cause. That table supplies the V and J calls and clone size; D and trimming were determined from the DNA. The sample table records 80,000 or so clones; around 90% of these occur just once. Of the sample, approximately 5.4% falls within the top ten clones.

This TCR derives from an adult in good health. This chain joins TRBV7-2 to TRBJ2-5; TRBD2 fits 7 bases in the junction. The sequences come from peripheral blood, collected on day 0 of MenACWY control vaccination. The CDR3 has the sequence CASSWEASGAQETQYF. The nucleotide sequence reads as follows: TGTGCCAGCAGCTGGGAGGCTAGCGGAGCGCAAGAGACCCAGTACTTC.